A selection of T cell receptor beta chains follows, all from one sample in a study of shared clonotypes between healthy human individuals. Sequencing used immunoSEQ multiplex PCR; TCRdb keeps in-frame clones, though not all of them. This table holds about 680,000 clones, about 92% found once. The specimen sequenced was naive CD8+ T cells sorted from blood. Receptor source: a man aged 30 to 39 in good health. Each CDR3 is given with its conserved first and last residue. The order of the fields is D gene, V gene, clone size, J gene, CDR3 DNA, CDR3 protein. The D gene is left open where the match is weak. Part of the rows lack a size; the others show once, few, many or a class for expanded clones.

d_call: TRBD2
v_call: TRBV9
clone_size: -
j_call: TRBJ2-1
cdr3_nt: TGTGCCAGCAGCGCTAGCGGGAATGAGCAGTTCTTC
cdr3_aa: CASSASGNEQFF

d_call: -
v_call: TRBV28
clone_size: -
j_call: TRBJ1-5
cdr3_nt: TGTGCCAGCAGTCCCTCCCGGGGGGGCAGCAATCAGCCCCAGCATTTT
cdr3_aa: CASSPSRGGSNQPQHF

d_call: TRBD2
v_call: TRBV27
clone_size: -
j_call: TRBJ2-7
cdr3_nt: TGTGCCAGCAGTTACTCTGGGGGGGAAGCCTTCTACGAGCAGTACTTC
cdr3_aa: CASSYSGGEAFYEQYF

d_call: TRBD2
v_call: TRBV4-1
clone_size: -
j_call: TRBJ2-1
cdr3_nt: TGCGCCAGCAGCCCAGCCGGGACTAGCGTATACAATGAGCAGTTCTTC
cdr3_aa: CASSPAGTSVYNEQFF

d_call: -
v_call: TRBV19
clone_size: -
j_call: TRBJ2-7
cdr3_nt: TGTGCCAGTAGTATGGAGGGATCGGGGACTTACTCGACGGAGTATGGGTACGAGCAGTACTTC
cdr3_aa: CASSMEGSGTYSTEYGYEQYF

d_call: -
v_call: TRBV28
clone_size: -
j_call: TRBJ1-2
cdr3_nt: TGTGCCAGCAGTCCAAGAACAGGGCATACTAACTATGGCTACACCTTC
cdr3_aa: CASSPRTGHTNYGYTF

d_call: -
v_call: TRBV19
clone_size: -
j_call: TRBJ2-1
cdr3_nt: TGTGCCAGTAGTATAGTCTTTATAGGGGTCTACAATGAGCAGTTCTTC
cdr3_aa: CASSIVFIGVYNEQFF

d_call: TRBD1
v_call: TRBV14
clone_size: -
j_call: TRBJ2-7
cdr3_nt: TGTGCCAGCAGCCTAGTAGGACAGGGGACCTACGAGCAGTACTTC
cdr3_aa: CASSLVGQGTYEQYF

d_call: -
v_call: TRBV19
clone_size: -
j_call: TRBJ1-1
cdr3_nt: TGTGCCAGTAGTATTGGCAAGTTCACTGAAGCTTTCTTT
cdr3_aa: CASSIGKFTEAFF

d_call: -
v_call: TRBV4-1
clone_size: -
j_call: TRBJ2-7
cdr3_nt: TGCGCCAGCAGCCAAGTTTTCAGGGGACCCTACGAGCAGTACTTC
cdr3_aa: CASSQVFRGPYEQYF

d_call: TRBD1
v_call: TRBV4-3
clone_size: -
j_call: TRBJ1-2
cdr3_nt: TGCGCCAGCAGCCAAGAGAAGGGGGCTGCTCCCAATGGCTACACCTTC
cdr3_aa: CASSQEKGAAPNGYTF

d_call: TRBD2
v_call: TRBV28
clone_size: -
j_call: TRBJ2-2
cdr3_nt: TGTGCCAGCAGTCAGGCTGGGACTAGCTTCACCGGGGAGCTGTTTTTT
cdr3_aa: CASSQAGTSFTGELFF

d_call: -
v_call: TRBV4-1
clone_size: -
j_call: TRBJ2-1
cdr3_nt: TGCGCCAGCAGCCAAGTTTCGGGAGCCCATGAGCAGTTCTTC
cdr3_aa: CASSQVSGAHEQFF

d_call: TRBD1
v_call: TRBV2
clone_size: -
j_call: TRBJ2-3
cdr3_nt: TGTGCCAGCAGTGAGGTACAGGGGGATACGCAGTATTTT
cdr3_aa: CASSEVQGDTQYF

d_call: -
v_call: TRBV28
clone_size: -
j_call: TRBJ1-2
cdr3_nt: TGTGCCACCCAAAAACCAGGACAGAACTATGGCTACACCTTC
cdr3_aa: CATQKPGQNYGYTF

d_call: TRBD2
v_call: TRBV4-3
clone_size: -
j_call: TRBJ2-7
cdr3_nt: TGCGCCAGCAGCCAGACTCTAGCGGGGCCCCCCTACGAGCAGTACTTC
cdr3_aa: CASSQTLAGPPYEQYF

d_call: -
v_call: TRBV19
clone_size: -
j_call: TRBJ2-7
cdr3_nt: TGTGCCAGAAAGGCCGTTTCGCCCTACGAGCAGTACTTC
cdr3_aa: CARKAVSPYEQYF

d_call: -
v_call: TRBV27
clone_size: -
j_call: TRBJ1-5
cdr3_nt: TGTGCCAGCAGTTTTGTTCCTTCGGGAGGGGCCAACAATCAGCCCCAGCATTTT
cdr3_aa: CASSFVPSGGANNQPQHF

d_call: -
v_call: TRBV11-2
clone_size: -
j_call: TRBJ2-3
cdr3_nt: TGTGCCAGCAGCCCCCGCTTTGTAGTCTGGAGGAGCACAGATACGCAGTATTTT
cdr3_aa: CASSPRFVVWRSTDTQYF

d_call: -
v_call: TRBV10-3
clone_size: once
j_call: TRBJ2-7
cdr3_nt: TGTGCCACCCAGCAAGGGCACGAGCAGTACTTC
cdr3_aa: CATQQGHEQYF

d_call: -
v_call: TRBV6-1
clone_size: -
j_call: TRBJ2-7
cdr3_nt: TGTGCCAGCAGTGAATTGACGCAGCCCTACGAGCAGTACTTC
cdr3_aa: CASSELTQPYEQYF

d_call: -
v_call: TRBV12-2
clone_size: -
j_call: TRBJ2-5
cdr3_nt: TGTGCAAGTCGCTTCTCTCGGACAGGACCCTTAGAAGAGACCCAGTACTTC
cdr3_aa: CASRFSRTGPLEETQYF

d_call: TRBD1
v_call: TRBV10-3
clone_size: -
j_call: TRBJ2-5
cdr3_nt: TGTGCCATCAGTGAGGCCGGGACAGGGTTCGAGACCCAGTACTTC
cdr3_aa: CAISEAGTGFETQYF

d_call: TRBD1
v_call: TRBV9
clone_size: -
j_call: TRBJ1-3
cdr3_nt: TGTGCCAGCAGCGCGACTCCGGGACAGGGGCTGGACACCATATATTTT
cdr3_aa: CASSATPGQGLDTIYF

d_call: -
v_call: TRBV6-9
clone_size: -
j_call: TRBJ2-1
cdr3_nt: TGTGCCAGCAGTTATAAGCAGTTCTTC
cdr3_aa: CASSYKQFF

d_call: TRBD2
v_call: TRBV7-9
clone_size: -
j_call: TRBJ2-3
cdr3_nt: TGTGCCAGCAGCTCCATTAGACTAGCGGAAATTACAGATACGCAGTATTTT
cdr3_aa: CASSSIRLAEITDTQYF

d_call: -
v_call: TRBV2
clone_size: -
j_call: TRBJ1-4
cdr3_nt: TGTGCCAGCAGGGCGGACACGGCTAATGAAAAACTGTTTTTT
cdr3_aa: CASRADTANEKLFF

d_call: -
v_call: TRBV5-4
clone_size: -
j_call: TRBJ2-1
cdr3_nt: TGTGCCAGCCGCCACCCCCTGTACAATGAGCAGTTCTTC
cdr3_aa: CASRHPLYNEQFF

d_call: TRBD2
v_call: TRBV5-4
clone_size: -
j_call: TRBJ2-1
cdr3_nt: TGTGCCAGCAGCGACAGCGGGGACGGGAACTACAATGAGCAGTTCTTC
cdr3_aa: CASSDSGDGNYNEQFF

d_call: TRBD2
v_call: TRBV10-2
clone_size: -
j_call: TRBJ2-1
cdr3_nt: TGCGCCAGCAGTGGGACTAGCGGTTACAATGAGCAGTTCTTC
cdr3_aa: CASSGTSGYNEQFF

d_call: TRBD1
v_call: TRBV19
clone_size: -
j_call: TRBJ2-1
cdr3_nt: TGTGCCAGTAGTGAGGACAGGGGGCTCAGGAATGAGCAGTTCTTC
cdr3_aa: CASSEDRGLRNEQFF

d_call: -
v_call: TRBV19
clone_size: -
j_call: TRBJ2-1
cdr3_nt: TGTGCCAGTACTCTAGGTGGCCTAACGGCGGATGAGCAGTTCTTC
cdr3_aa: CASTLGGLTADEQFF